Shown below are 26 T cell receptor beta chains from a single sample sequenced in a study of T cells in Graves' hyperthyroidism and ophthalmopathy. RNA transcripts yielded amplified TCR beta CDR3 regions. TCR CDR3 regions were first amplified by RT-PCR with HTBI primers. TCRdb used MiXCR to reprocess the multiplex PCR reads, holding one entry per CDR3 protein. The sample holds some 620,000 distinct CDR3 sequences, around 15% seen once. Sequenced material: blood. The receptors here all came from a woman in her 30s with Graves' hyperthyroidism.

This clonotype was counted many times. The chain is built from TRBV6-6 and TRBJ1-5; no clear D gene. CDR1 is MNHNY, CDR2 SVGAGI, per germline (reference sequence). The CDR3 runs to 16 residues. Between the trimmed V and J ends, which lost 0 bases and 1 base, there was a span of 10 bases. In DNA form, the CDR3 reads TGTGCCAGCAGTTACTCGGGCAGCTCCAGCAATCAGCCCCAGCATTTT. Translation: CASSYSGSSSNQPQHF.

This sequence joins TRBV24-1 and TRBJ2-2; TRBD1 aligns across 10 bases. With V trimmed by 9 bases and J by 7 bases, 16 bases remained unmatched. The CDR3 spans 17 residues. The V gene's germline CDR1 is KGHDR and CDR2 SFDVKD. The CDR3 here is CATVGRQGALEGGELFF. CDR3 DNA sequence: TGTGCCACCGTCGGGAGACAGGGGGCCTTGGAGGGCGGGGAGCTGTTTTTT.

V usage is TRBV6-9 and J usage is TRBJ1-1; 9 bases fit TRBD1. V was pared by 3 bases and J by 5 bases, with 13 bases of the junction left unmatched. The germline gives CDR1 MNHGY, CDR2 SVAAGI. The CDR3 consists of 17 residues. The DNA for the CDR3 is TGTGCCAGCAGTTACAACCCGGACAGGGGATGGAGGACTGAAGCTTTCTTT. Its protein product is CASSYNPDRGWRTEAFF.

In its sample, this clonotype was seen many times. The V gene is TRBV28, the J gene TRBJ2-4; D is ambiguous. The CDR3 sequence is 13 residues long. Trimming pared 5 bases from V and 2 bases from J, leaving 7 bases between. CDR1 MDHEN and CDR2 SYDVKM come from the germline V gene. The CDR3 DNA sequence: TGTGCCAGCAGTCCACCTTCCAAAAACATTCAGTACTTC. Translation: CASSPPSKNIQYF.

CDR3 protein: CASSISGTGDQPQHF. The CDR3 bases are TGTGCCAGCAGCATTTCCGGGACAGGGGACCAGCCCCAGCATTTT. V gene TRBV7-2 combines with J gene TRBJ1-5; 10 nucleotides agree with TRBD1. Germline CDR1 SGHTA, CDR2 FQGNSA. The length of the CDR3 is 15 residues. V dropped 5 bases and J dropped 7; count of bases not matched to a gene: 8.

J is TRBJ2-1 and V is TRBV5-6, with D unresolved. This CDR3 has 12 residues. The ends were cut back, 0 bases at V and 10 bases at J, with 8 bases in the middle. In germline, CDR1 is SGHDT, CDR2 YYEEEE. As DNA, the CDR3 is TGTGCCAGCAGCTTGGATGGAATAGAGCAGTTCTTC. It codes for CASSLDGIEQFF.

This clonotype was counted at least ten times. The rearrangement joins TRBV30 to TRBJ2-3, with D uncertain. Germline values: CDR1 GTSNPN, CDR2 SVGIG (reference sequence). The CDR3 consists of 15 residues. The V and J ends lost 1 base and 2 bases respectively, with 13 bases between them. The CDR3 sequence is CAWSGGTPSTDTQYF. The CDR3 DNA sequence: TGTGCCTGGAGTGGGGGAACGCCATCCACAGATACGCAGTATTTT.

This sequence joins TRBV24-1 and TRBJ2-3; TRBD2 aligns across 8 bases. This CDR3 is 17 amino acids long. The J segment lost 1 base and the V segment lost 4 bases, leaving 9 bases of the junction unmatched. Germline lookup yields CDR1 KGHDR and CDR2 SFDVKD. CDR3 nucleotide sequence: TGTGCCACCAGTGACCCAGCGGGACTAGTCGGCACAGATACGCAGTATTTT. It specifies CATSDPAGLVGTDTQYF.

The CDR3: CASSRPAGGTGELFF. The CDR3 region has the DNA TGTGCCAGCAGCCGACCGGCAGGGGGCACCGGGGAGCTGTTTTTT. The chain employs TRBV5-8 and TRBJ2-2; 7 bases are a match to TRBD1. Per the germline V gene, CDR1 is SGHTS and CDR2 is YDEGEE. With V trimmed by 4 bases and J by 4 bases, 7 bases remained unmatched. The CDR3 covers 15 residues.

This clonotype was counted between two and nine times. The J gene is TRBJ2-3, the V gene TRBV4-1; no definite D call. The CDR3 spans 15 residues. The V and J ends lost 2 bases and 2 bases respectively, with 11 bases between them. The germline V gene has CDR1 MGHRA and CDR2 YSYEKL. In DNA, the CDR3 is TGCGCCAGCAGCCAACGTGCGGCCCCCACAGATACGCAGTATTTT. Residues: CASSQRAAPTDTQYF.

This clonotype was counted only a few times. This rearrangement joins TRBV4-1 to TRBJ2-5; maybe TRBD1 (5 bases). V was clipped by 2 bases and J by 5 bases, with 18 bases between them. Germline CDR1 and CDR2: MGHRA and YSYEKL. This CDR3 contains 16 residues. CDR3 in amino acids: CASSQKGHQGPETQYF. CDR3 coding DNA: TGCGCCAGCAGCCAAAAAGGACATCAAGGACCGGAGACCCAGTACTTC.

This chain joins TRBV5-1 and TRBJ2-7, with a weak D call TRBD1 (5 bases). Between the trimmed V and J ends, which lost 2 bases and 2 bases, there was a span of 11 bases. Germline values: CDR1 SGHRS, CDR2 YFSETQ. The CDR3 spans 14 residues. The CDR3 region has the DNA TGCGCCAGCAGCTTTATCCTGGGGCCCTACGAGCAGTACTTC. It codes for CASSFILGPYEQYF.

The chain recombines TRBV2 with TRBJ1-1, with 7 bases lining up with TRBD1. The J segment lost 0 bases and the V segment lost 6 bases, leaving 10 bases of the junction unmatched. CDR3 length: 16 residues. The V gene's germline CDR1 is SNHLY and CDR2 FYNNEI. CDR3 protein: CASRDRERVLNTEAFF. DNA for the CDR3: TGTGCCAGCAGAGACAGGGAAAGGGTTTTGAACACTGAAGCTTTCTTT.

This clonotype was observed a handful of times. This chain connects TRBV20-1 to TRBJ1-3; D remains ambiguous. The CDR3 runs to 13 residues. Germline lookup yields CDR1 DFQATT and CDR2 SNEGSKA (reference sequence). The V end was cut by 0 bases, the J end by 2 bases, with 5 bases between. CDR3 in amino acids: CSAREVAGNTIYF. The DNA of the CDR3 is TGCAGTGCTAGAGAGGTGGCTGGAAACACCATATATTTT.

This clonotype has just a few counts. The chain is built from TRBV28 and TRBJ1-5; D is uncertain. The CDR3 runs to 15 residues. Per the germline V gene, CDR1 is MDHEN and CDR2 is SYDVKM. The V and J ends lost 3 bases and 4 bases respectively, with 13 bases between them. CDR3 DNA sequence: TGTGCCAGCAGTTTGCACAGAACACGGAATCAGCCCCAGCATTTT. Translated: CASSLHRTRNQPQHF.

This clonotype was found many times. The chain links TRBV12-3 or TRBV12-4 to TRBJ2-1; 13 bases are shared with TRBD2. V trimming: 6 bases; J trimming: 4 bases; junction bases outside the gene matches: 6. The CDR3 runs to 16 residues. CDR3: CASSRGLAGEYNEQFF. CDR3 DNA: TGTGCCAGCAGCCGAGGACTAGCGGGAGAGTACAATGAGCAGTTCTTC.

At least ten counts were recorded for this clonotype. The chain links TRBV6-1 to TRBJ2-5; 7 bases fit TRBD1. The germline V gene has CDR1 MNHNS and CDR2 SASEGT. The V gene end was trimmed by 11 bases and the J gene end by 2 bases; junction bases not matched to a gene: 8. There are 13 residues in the CDR3. DNA for the CDR3: TGTGCCGGGGGACAGAGGGTACAAGAGACCCAGTACTTC. Amino acids: CAGGQRVQETQYF.

This clonotype was observed a few times. One junction end does not reproduce the germline sequence, and a read error may be involved. The chain recombines TRBV6-1 with TRBJ2-7; 13 bases agree with TRBD2. The germline V gene encodes CDR1 MNHNS and CDR2 SASEGT. This CDR3 is 15 amino acids long. The CDR3 sequence is CASSRTSGSSYGQYF. The CDR3 DNA follows: TGTGCCAGCAGTCGGACTAGCGGGAGCTCCTACGGGCAGTACTTC.

This clonotype came up a few times. V gene TRBV24-1 combines with J gene TRBJ2-7, with 7 bases matching TRBD2. CDR3 size: 15 residues. With 2 bases clipped from V and 6 bases from J, the junction kept 9 bases outside the gene matches. Germline V lookup: CDR1 KGHDR, CDR2 SFDVKD. In DNA form, the CDR3 reads TGTGCCACCAGTGATTCAACAGAGGCTAGCGGCGAGCAGTACTTC. Translated, it gives CATSDSTEASGEQYF.

This clonotype was counted ten times or more. The rearrangement links TRBV28 to TRBJ1-4; the D gene is possibly TRBD1 (5 bases). The length of the CDR3 is 12 residues. V was cut by 3 bases and J by 10 bases, with 9 bases left in between. Germline loops: CDR1 MDHEN, CDR2 SYDVKM. The CDR3 DNA follows: TGTGCCAGCAGTTTCGGGGGGGGAAAACTGTTTTTT. Residues: CASSFGGGKLFF.

This clonotype was observed a handful of times. The chain uses TRBV6-5 and TRBJ2-7; possibly TRBD1 or TRBD2 for D (5 bases each). This CDR3 is 17 amino acids long. Germline CDR1 reads MNHEY; CDR2 reads SVGAGI. Trimming shortened V by 0 bases and J by 2 bases, and 17 bases separated the two germline ends. The CDR3 DNA follows: TGTGCCAGCAGTTACTCGAAAGGAGTCAGGGACGCCTACGAGCAGTACTTC. Protein: CASSYSKGVRDAYEQYF.

The chain uses TRBV5-1 and TRBJ1-3; TRBD1 matches 8 bases. CDR3 length: 13 amino acids. The germline V gene encodes CDR1 SGHRS and CDR2 YFSETQ. Germline trimming cut 9 bases from V and 2 bases from J; bases unmatched to any gene: 4. CDR3 bases: TGCGCCACCTCGACAGGGGCTGGAAACACCATATATTTT. It encodes CATSTGAGNTIYF.

This clonotype was picked up many times. This chain uses TRBV29-1 with TRBJ2-4; weak D call: TRBD2 (6 bases). V lost 4 bases to trimming and J lost 3 bases, with 13 bases between them. Looked up from germline, CDR1 is SQVTM and CDR2 is ANQGSEA. This CDR3 has 14 amino acids. Written as DNA, the CDR3 is TGCAGCGTTGTCGGGAGCGATGGCAAAAACATTCAGTACTTC. Its protein is CSVVGSDGKNIQYF.

This clonotype has a handful of counts. V and J are TRBV20-1 and TRBJ2-4; 12 nucleotides line up with TRBD1. This CDR3 comprises 16 residues. Germline assignment: CDR1 DFQATT and CDR2 SNEGSKA (reference sequence). V shed 4 bases and J 8 bases; nucleotides not matched to a gene: 12. The CDR3 DNA sequence: TGCAGTGCTAACCCGCCGGGACAGGGGGCGGGGGACATTCAGTACTTC. Translating it yields CSANPPGQGAGDIQYF.

This chain uses TRBV9 with TRBJ2-1, with 10 nucleotides matching TRBD2. V was pared by 1 base and J by 3 bases, with 1 base of the junction left unmatched. CDR3 length: 15 residues. Germline CDR1 is SGDLS and CDR2 is YYNGEE. The CDR3 DNA follows: TGTGCCAGCAGCGTAAGGACTAGCGGCTACAATGAGCAGTTCTTC. It translates to CASSVRTSGYNEQFF.

In this sample, this clonotype turned up many times. This rearrangement joins TRBV13 to TRBJ2-7; D is ambiguous. V lost 1 base to trimming and J lost 3 bases, with 7 bases between them. This CDR3 is built from 13 residues. CDR1 is PRHDT and CDR2 is FYEKMQ in the germline V gene (reference sequence). The CDR3 spells CASSLEADYEQYF. The CDR3 region has the DNA TGTGCCAGCAGCTTAGAGGCAGACTACGAGCAGTACTTC. Using reference TRBV13 and TRBJ2-7 for the parts outside the CDR3, the full variable domain is AAGVIQSPRHLIKEKRETATLKCYPIPRHDTVYWYQQGPGQDPQFLISFYEKMQSDKGSIPDRFSAQQFSDYHSELNMSSLELGDSALYFCASSLEADYEQYFGPGTRLTVT.